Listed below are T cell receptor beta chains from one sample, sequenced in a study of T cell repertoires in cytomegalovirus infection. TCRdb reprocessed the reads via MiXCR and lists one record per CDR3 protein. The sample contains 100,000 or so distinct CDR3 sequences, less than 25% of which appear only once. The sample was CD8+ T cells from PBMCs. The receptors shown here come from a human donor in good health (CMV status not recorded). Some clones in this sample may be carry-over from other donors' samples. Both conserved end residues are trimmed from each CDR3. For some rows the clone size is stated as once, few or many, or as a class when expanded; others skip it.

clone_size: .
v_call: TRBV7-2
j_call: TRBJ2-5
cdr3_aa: ASSLDGTGGEETQY

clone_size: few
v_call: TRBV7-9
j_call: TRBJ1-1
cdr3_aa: ASSSPGQSNTEAF

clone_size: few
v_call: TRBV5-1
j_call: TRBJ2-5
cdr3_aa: ASSETRETQY

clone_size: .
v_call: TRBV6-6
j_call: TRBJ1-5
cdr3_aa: ASSYWAGGKDQPQH

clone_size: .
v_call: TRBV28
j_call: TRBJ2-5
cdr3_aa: ASSSRTGSQETQY

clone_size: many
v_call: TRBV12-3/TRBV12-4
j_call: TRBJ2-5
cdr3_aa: ASSPIRMGETQY

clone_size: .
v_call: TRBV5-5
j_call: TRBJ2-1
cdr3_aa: ASSPGTSGGPYNEQF

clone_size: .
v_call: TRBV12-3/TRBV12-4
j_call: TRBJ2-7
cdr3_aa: ASSLTRNGEAYEQY

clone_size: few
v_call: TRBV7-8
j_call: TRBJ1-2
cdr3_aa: ASSPERDLGGYT

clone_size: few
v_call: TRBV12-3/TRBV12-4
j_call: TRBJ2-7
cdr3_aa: ASSLGPGTPSYEQY

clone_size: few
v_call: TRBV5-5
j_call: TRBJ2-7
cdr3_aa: ASSTWDGAYEQY

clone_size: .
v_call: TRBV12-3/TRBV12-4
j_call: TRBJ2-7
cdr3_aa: ASSSSSQGTYEQY

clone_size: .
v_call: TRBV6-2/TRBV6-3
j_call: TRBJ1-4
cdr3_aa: ASSLRNEATNEKLF

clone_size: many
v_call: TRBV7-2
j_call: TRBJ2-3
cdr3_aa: ASSLARLRSSTDTQY

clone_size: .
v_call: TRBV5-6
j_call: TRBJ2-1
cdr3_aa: ASSTWDNEQF

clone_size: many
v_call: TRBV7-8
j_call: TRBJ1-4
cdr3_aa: ASSLTGTNEKLF

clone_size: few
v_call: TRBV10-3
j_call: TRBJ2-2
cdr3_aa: AITQRSGELF

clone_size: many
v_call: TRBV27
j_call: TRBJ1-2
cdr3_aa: ASSRQGKGYT

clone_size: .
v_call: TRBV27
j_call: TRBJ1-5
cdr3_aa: ASSRRTPGTDSNQPQH

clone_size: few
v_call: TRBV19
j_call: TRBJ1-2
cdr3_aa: ASSMTGNYGYT

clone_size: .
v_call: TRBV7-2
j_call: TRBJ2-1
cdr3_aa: ASSPIMTGGLHEQF

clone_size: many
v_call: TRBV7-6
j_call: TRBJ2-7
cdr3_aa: ASSQGGIYEQY

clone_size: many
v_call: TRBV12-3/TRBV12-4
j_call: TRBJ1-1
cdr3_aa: ASTSQGSPLLNTEAF

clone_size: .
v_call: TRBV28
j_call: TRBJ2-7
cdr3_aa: ATYSGGAYEQY

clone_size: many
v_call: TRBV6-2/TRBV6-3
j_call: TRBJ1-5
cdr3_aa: ASSAEGNANQPQH

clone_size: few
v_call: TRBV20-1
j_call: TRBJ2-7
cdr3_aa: SARGADGVGPYEQY

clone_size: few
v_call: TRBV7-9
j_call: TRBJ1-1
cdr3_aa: ASSRRQGASGNTEAF

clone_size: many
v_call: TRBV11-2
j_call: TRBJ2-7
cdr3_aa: ASSPRGTSDEQY

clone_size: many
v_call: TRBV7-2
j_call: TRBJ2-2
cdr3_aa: ASSFGLAGELF

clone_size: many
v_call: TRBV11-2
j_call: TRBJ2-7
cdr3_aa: ASSLLFQGTYEQY

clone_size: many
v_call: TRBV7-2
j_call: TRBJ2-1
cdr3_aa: ASSLARWDSENEQF